The 31 T cell receptor beta chains below all came from one sample that was sequenced in a study of shared T cell receptors in the human thymus. Clones were sequenced by immunoSEQ multiplex PCR, and TCRdb holds only the in-frame ones, with some missing. The table includes some 640,000 clones, around 87% detected once. This same sample was also part of a study on human thymus T cells.

Sequenced: thymocytes. The receptors shown here come from a boy younger than two with a congenital heart defect.

In this sample, this clone turned up once. The V gene is TRBV4-3, the J gene TRBJ2-7; 7 bases align to TRBD2. CDR1 is LGHNA and CDR2 is YSLEER in the germline V gene. V shed 0 bases and J 5 bases; nucleotides not matched to a gene: 7. The CDR3 is made up of 15 amino acids. CDR3 sequence reads: CASSQDVDRGDEQYF. Written as DNA, the CDR3 is TGCGCCAGCAGCCAAGATGTGGACCGGGGGGACGAGCAGTACTTC.

This clone was observed once. The CDR3 region is CAWVRGRDVNTEAFF. CDR3 sequence (DNA): TGTGCCTGGGTGAGGGGGCGGGATGTGAACACTGAAGCTTTCTTT. The gene calls are TRBV30 and TRBJ1-1; 7 bases are a match to TRBD1. This CDR3 has 15 amino acids. Germline-derived CDR1 and CDR2 are GTSNPN and SVGIG (reference sequence). V gave up 5 bases and J gave up 0 bases; unmatched junction bases: 9. Full variable domain (rest looked up from reference TRBV30 and TRBJ1-1): SQTIHQWPATLVQPVGSPLSLECTVEGTSNPNLYWYRQAAGRGLQLLFYSVGIGQISSEVPQNLSASRPQDRQFILSSKKLLLSDSGFYLCAWVRGRDVNTEAFFGQGTRLTVV.

The chain employs TRBV28 and TRBJ2-3, with 8 bases matching TRBD2. Germline loops: CDR1 MDHEN, CDR2 SYDVKM. The CDR3 contains 16 residues. Germline trimming cut 5 bases from V and 1 base from J; bases unmatched to any gene: 8. CDR3 sequence: CASSPKRERCTDTQYF. For the CDR3, the DNA is TGTGCCAGCAGTCCCAAGCGGGAGAGGTGCACAGATACGCAGTATTTT.

The genes are TRBV5-6 and TRBJ1-6; TRBD1 aligns across 8 bases. This CDR3 spans 14 amino acids. With V trimmed by 4 bases and J by 6 bases, 3 bases remained unmatched. Looked up from germline, CDR1 is SGHDT and CDR2 is YYEEEE. This CDR3 reads CASSLGQANSPLHF. DNA of the CDR3: TGTGCCAGCAGCCTGGGACAGGCTAATTCACCCCTCCACTTT.

The chain combines TRBV5-6 with TRBJ2-1, with TRBD2 matching over 8 bases. CDR1 is SGHDT, CDR2 YYEEEE, per germline. There are 17 residues in the CDR3. The V gene end was trimmed by 0 bases and the J gene end by 7 bases; junction bases not matched to a gene: 12. The CDR3 sequence: CASSLAWSLAERNEQFF. The CDR3 region has the DNA TGTGCCAGCAGCTTGGCCTGGTCACTAGCGGAGCGGAATGAGCAGTTCTTC.

The CDR3 is CSAHFWNEQFF. DNA of the CDR3: TGCAGCGCTCACTTCTGGAATGAGCAGTTCTTC. The chain carries TRBV29-1 and TRBJ2-1; D unresolved. Looked up from germline, CDR1 is SQVTM and CDR2 is ANQGSEA. Trimming took 7 bases from V and 7 from J, leaving 11 bases between them. The CDR3 length is 11 residues.

The chain couples TRBV7-2 to TRBJ2-6; no clear D. V was cut by 11 bases and J by 0 bases, with 8 bases left in between. CDR1 is SGHTA and CDR2 is FQGNSA in the germline V gene. CDR3 size: 13 residues. The CDR3 region has the DNA TGTGCCTCAAAGCTCTCTGGGGCCAACGTCCTGACTTTC. Translated: CASKLSGANVLTF.

As concerns this clone: Within the sample, other DNA sequences also encode this same CDR3. This chain's CDR3 is CASRYRSIGQGVTGELFF. The CDR3 bases are TGTGCAAGTCGCTACCGTTCGATCGGACAGGGAGTTACCGGGGAGCTGTTTTTT. The rearrangement uses TRBV12-2 and TRBJ2-2; the D call of TRBD1 is as the table states it, not checked on the DNA. TRBV12-2 constitutes a pseudogene. This CDR3 is built from 18 residues.

This clone appeared a single time. V usage is TRBV27 and J usage is TRBJ2-3, with 8 bases matching TRBD1. Unmatched junction bases numbered 8, after V lost 6 bases and J lost 0 bases. The CDR3 contains 16 residues. CDR1 and CDR2 (germline): MNHEY, SMNVEV (reference sequence). The CDR3, as DNA: TGTGCCAGCAGAAGGAGACAGGGGACTAGCACAGATACGCAGTATTTT. Translating gives CASRRRQGTSTDTQYF.

This chain connects TRBV5-1 to TRBJ1-6; 9 nucleotides align to TRBD1. With V trimmed by 0 bases and J by 10 bases, 5 bases remained unmatched. There are 15 residues in the CDR3. Germline assignment: CDR1 SGHRS and CDR2 YFSETQ. For the CDR3, the DNA is TGCGCCAGCAGCTTGGTAACAGGGGGCAAATCACCCCTCCACTTT. This encodes CASSLVTGGKSPLHF.

This sequence joins TRBV11-3 and TRBJ2-1, with 10 positions matching TRBD1. Germline trimming cut 5 bases from V and 5 bases from J; bases unmatched to any gene: 12. Germline loops: CDR1 SGHNT, CDR2 YENEEA. The CDR3 is made up of 17 amino acids. CDR3: CASSPTNRDRGDNEQFF. CDR3 bases: TGTGCCAGCAGCCCCACCAACCGGGACAGGGGAGACAATGAGCAGTTCTTC.

The rearrangement uses TRBV4-2 and TRBJ2-2; 12 nucleotides line up with TRBD2. The germline V gene has CDR1 LGHNA and CDR2 YNFKEQ. The V and J ends lost 3 bases and 7 bases, in that order; junction bases with no gene match: 6. This CDR3 contains 16 residues. Here the CDR3 reads CASSHGLAGRIGELFF. The CDR3 bases are TGTGCCAGCAGCCACGGACTAGCGGGGAGGATCGGGGAGCTGTTTTTT.

CDR3 amino acids: CASSAGGHEQFF. CDR3 nucleotides: TGTGCCAGCAGCGCGGGGGGCCATGAGCAGTTCTTC. The J gene is TRBJ2-1, the V gene TRBV27; 8 bases map to TRBD2. This CDR3 comprises 12 residues. J lost 8 bases, V lost 6 bases, and 3 bases had no gene match. Germline V CDR1 and CDR2: MNHEY, SMNVEV (reference sequence).

The chain has TRBV4-2 and TRBJ2-1; D unclear. Trimming removed 4 bases at V and 0 bases at J, with 10 bases between. The CDR3 extends over 15 amino acids. From germline, CDR1 is LGHNA and CDR2 YNFKEQ. This CDR3 reads CASSPPRSSYNEQFF. CDR3 sequence (DNA): TGTGCCAGCAGCCCCCCAAGGAGCTCCTACAATGAGCAGTTCTTC.

This chain links TRBV20-1 with TRBJ1-2; D unclear. The CDR3 runs to 10 residues. Per germline, CDR1 DFQATT and CDR2 SNEGSKA (reference sequence). The V end lost 6 bases, the J end lost 2 bases, and 4 bases lay between the germline ends. CDR3 sequence (DNA): TGCAGTGCCTCCAACTATGGCTACACCTTC. Encoded protein: CSASNYGYTF.

V and J are TRBV2 and TRBJ2-7, with unresolved D. CDR3 length equals 13 residues. Trimming left V 7 bases short and J 5 bases short, with 15 bases between. The germline CDR1 and CDR2 sequences are SNHLY and FYNNEI. CDR3 in DNA: TGTGCCAGCATCACGGTAAATGAGGACGAGCAGTACTTC. Protein: CASITVNEDEQYF.

The V gene is TRBV10-3, the J gene TRBJ1-2; TRBD1 is a possible D gene (6 bases). V was trimmed by 2 bases and J by 6 bases, leaving 16 bases between them. The germline CDR1 and CDR2 sequences are ENHRY and SYGVKD. The CDR3 is 15 residues long. The DNA of the CDR3 is TGTGCCATCAGTGAGCCCCGGACAGCCGGGCATGGCTACACCTTC. It is translated as CAISEPRTAGHGYTF.

The genes are TRBV7-3 and TRBJ1-6; D gene uncertain. The V gene lost 0 bases and the J gene lost 0 bases, with 9 bases spanning the gap. Germline CDR1 SGHTA, CDR2 FQGTGA. The CDR3 length is 17 residues. Written as DNA, the CDR3 is TGTGCCAGCAGCTTAACCCCGAGAGACTCCTATAATTCACCCCTCCACTTT. Encoded protein: CASSLTPRDSYNSPLHF.

DNA for the CDR3: TGTGCCAGCAGCCAAGCGGGTGTAGCGGGGGGCTCTGGGGCCAACGTCCTGACTTTC. Translating it yields CASSQAGVAGGSGANVLTF. V and J are TRBV14 and TRBJ2-6, with 10 positions matching TRBD2. The CDR3 is made up of 19 amino acids. V lost 1 base to trimming and J lost 0 bases; unmatched junction nucleotides: 6. Germline-derived CDR1 and CDR2 are SGHDN and FVKESK.

The V call is TRBV29-1, the J call TRBJ1-1, with D tentatively TRBD1 (6 bases). The CDR3 contains 15 residues. Looked up from germline, CDR1 is SQVTM and CDR2 is ANQGSEA. The V end lost 0 bases, the J end lost 0 bases, and 11 bases lay between the germline ends. CDR3 amino acids: CSVEDGGELNTEAFF. The CDR3 nucleotides are TGCAGCGTTGAAGATGGGGGCGAATTGAACACTGAAGCTTTCTTT.

The J gene is TRBJ2-7, the V gene TRBV28, with 10 bases fitting TRBD2. After removal of 4 bases from V and 4 bases from J, the junction contained 4 bases not matched to a gene. The CDR3 extends over 14 amino acids. CDR1 is MDHEN, CDR2 SYDVKM, per germline. The CDR3 is CASSSSGRGYEQYF. CDR3 sequence (DNA): TGTGCCAGCAGTTCTAGCGGGAGAGGTTACGAGCAGTACTTC. The whole variable domain, remainder taken from reference TRBV28 and TRBJ2-7, is DVKVTQSSRYLVKRTGEKVFLECVQDMDHENMFWYRQDPGLGLRLIYFSYDVKMKEKGDIPEGYSVSREKKERFSLILESASTNQTSMYLCASSSSGRGYEQYFGPGTRLTVT.

This sequence joins TRBV11-2 and TRBJ2-5; 9 positions agree with TRBD2. The trim removed 4 bases at V and 6 bases at J, leaving 9 bases unmatched. The CDR3 contains 15 residues. The germline V gene has CDR1 SGHAT and CDR2 FQNNGV. The CDR3: CASSWSSGDRQTQYF. In DNA form, the CDR3 reads TGTGCCAGCAGCTGGTCTAGCGGGGACCGGCAGACCCAGTACTTC.

The V and J genes are TRBV28 and TRBJ1-5; weak D call: TRBD1 (5 bases). From germline, CDR1 is MDHEN and CDR2 SYDVKM. The CDR3 is 16 residues long. The germline V and J ends were trimmed by 5 bases and 6 bases, with 20 bases remaining between them. The DNA of the CDR3 is TGTGCCAGCAGTCTTCCTGGGGACTCGTTGGCTCAGCCCCAGCATTTT. This translates into CASSLPGDSLAQPQHF.

The rearrangement uses TRBV7-2 and TRBJ2-6; 11 bases line up with TRBD2. The germline gives CDR1 SGHTA, CDR2 FQGNSA. The CDR3 is 18 amino acids. J was trimmed by 0 bases and V by 1 base; bases with no gene match: 2. CDR3 in DNA: TGTGCCAGCAGCTTAGGACTAGCGGGATACTCTGGGGCCAACGTCCTGACTTTC. Its translation is CASSLGLAGYSGANVLTF.

The chain has TRBV2 and TRBJ2-4, with 10 bases that match TRBD2. Per germline, CDR1 SNHLY and CDR2 FYNNEI. This CDR3 is 19 amino acids long. After removal of 4 bases from V and 0 bases from J, the junction contained 12 bases not matched to a gene. The CDR3 region is CASSVPSGGLPLAKNIQYF. CDR3 nucleotide sequence: TGTGCCAGCAGTGTGCCTAGCGGGGGATTGCCTCTAGCCAAAAACATTCAGTACTTC.

CDR3 bases: TGTGCCAGCAGTTACATGGCAGGGGATGGGCAGCCCCAGCATTTT. It yields the protein CASSYMAGDGQPQHF. The rearrangement links TRBV6-6 to TRBJ1-5; TRBD1 is a possible D gene (6 bases). Germline CDR1 is MNHNY and CDR2 is SVGAGI (reference sequence). The CDR3 contains 15 residues. The ends were cut back, 2 bases at V and 7 bases at J, with 15 bases in the middle.

CDR3 protein: CASSVPLNTGTYALNEQFF. For the CDR3, the DNA is TGTGCCAGTAGTGTCCCTCTAAACACCGGGACATATGCCCTCAATGAGCAGTTCTTC. This chain links TRBV19 with TRBJ2-1, with D maybe TRBD1 (6 bases). This CDR3 region has 19 residues. Trimming took off 5 bases at V and 6 bases at J, with 29 bases between the two ends. Germline values: CDR1 LNHDA, CDR2 SQIVND (reference sequence).

The chain couples TRBV29-1 to TRBJ2-1, with 12 nucleotides matching TRBD1. The CDR3 extends over 18 amino acids. CDR1 and CDR2 from the germline V gene are SQVTM and ANQGSEA. Trimming removed 6 bases from V and 4 bases from J; junction bases left unmatched: 16. The DNA of the CDR3 is TGCAGCGTGGGACAGGGGGCGATAGCGGGAGGTGGGTACAATGAGCAGTTCTTC. It translates to CSVGQGAIAGGGYNEQFF.

This rearrangement joins TRBV11-3 to TRBJ2-3; possible D gene TRBD1, 6 bases. The germline V gene encodes CDR1 SGHNT and CDR2 YENEEA. Trimming cost V 0 bases and J 3 bases, with 10 bases left between them. This CDR3 region has 15 residues. The CDR3 coding sequence is TGTGCCAGCAGCTTAGACAGGGGATCGACAGATACGCAGTATTTT. Translation: CASSLDRGSTDTQYF.

The rearrangement joins TRBV28 to TRBJ1-6; 7 positions agree with TRBD1. Germline V lookup: CDR1 MDHEN, CDR2 SYDVKM. This CDR3 is 16 amino acids long. Trimming removed 5 bases from V and 4 bases from J; junction bases left unmatched: 8. The CDR3 loop reads CASSEDRIDYNSPLHF. CDR3 nucleotides: TGTGCCAGCAGTGAGGACAGGATCGATTATAATTCACCCCTCCACTTT.

The genes are TRBV27 and TRBJ2-1; D remains ambiguous. Between the trimmed V and J ends, which lost 4 bases and 0 bases, there was a span of 7 bases. Per the germline V gene, CDR1 is MNHEY and CDR2 is SMNVEV (reference sequence). There are 14 residues in the CDR3. The CDR3 DNA reads as TGTGCCAGCAGTTCCATGAGCTCCTACAATGAGCAGTTCTTC. Translating gives CASSSMSSYNEQFF.